The present T cell receptor (beta chain) was sequenced within a study of beta chain features in type 1 diabetes. Study conclusions and caveats: Any role of HLA type in TCRB rearrangement remained unresolved here. Amplification by PCR could prefer shorter templates, with the same effect in patients and controls. Shorter TCRB CDR3s, moderately but significantly so, were found in Type 1 diabetes patients in all four CD4+ subsets.

This clone was detected a few times. What it binds is not known. Sequencing targeted expressed TCRB transcripts, as all isolated RNA had been reverse transcribed. Generated by immunoSEQ multiplex PCR, the TCRdb table keeps only in-frame clones and is missing some. The top ten hold 0.065% to 0.095% of the sample, which has about 230,000 clones, 15% to 20% seen once. Germline V gene sequence: CDR1 SGHAT, CDR2 FQNNGV. The V gene lost 2 bases and the J gene lost 2 bases, with 10 bases spanning the gap. CDR3 length equals 15 residues. The chain is built from TRBV11-2 and TRBJ2-1, with D unresolved. Sequencing was done on a sample of naive CD4+ T cells from blood. This TCR was sampled from a man aged 30 to 45 with type 1 diabetes. The CDR3 protein is CASSLRAVTYNEQFF. CDR3 DNA sequence: TGTGCCAGCAGCTTAAGGGCAGTAACCTACAATGAGCAGTTCTTC.